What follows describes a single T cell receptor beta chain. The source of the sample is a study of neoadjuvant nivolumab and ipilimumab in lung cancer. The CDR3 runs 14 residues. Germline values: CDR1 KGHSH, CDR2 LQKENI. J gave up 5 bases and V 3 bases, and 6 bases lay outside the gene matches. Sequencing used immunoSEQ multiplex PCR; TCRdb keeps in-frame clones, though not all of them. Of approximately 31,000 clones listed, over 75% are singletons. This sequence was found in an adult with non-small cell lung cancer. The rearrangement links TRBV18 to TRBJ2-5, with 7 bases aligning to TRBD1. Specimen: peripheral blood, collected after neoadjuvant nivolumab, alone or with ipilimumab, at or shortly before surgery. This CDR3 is CASSPRGGAETQYF. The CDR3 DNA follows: TGTGCCAGCTCACCTCGAGGGGGCGCGGAGACCCAGTACTTC.